These 19 T cell receptor beta chains originate from one sample sequenced in a study of T cells expressing NK-cell markers. TCRdb reanalyzed the 5' RACE reads, giving one entry per CDR3 protein sequence and no DNA. The sample has roughly 23,000 distinct CDR3 sequences. The sample was blood T cells: a sorted CD56 or NKG2C T cell subset, CD4+ or CD8+ T cells, or bulk PBMC T cells (not recorded which). The source of these receptors is a man aged 18-75 years in good health.

CDR3: CASSLQPEGTGELFF. V usage is TRBV7-6 and J usage is TRBJ2-2; absent DNA, TCRdb's TRBD2 call cannot be checked. Germline V gives CDR1 SGHVS, CDR2 FNYEAQ. The CDR3 runs to 15 residues.

V and J are TRBV6-1 and TRBJ1-5. From germline, CDR1 is MNHNS and CDR2 SASEGT. The CDR3 has 13 residues. The CDR3 sequence: CASSEVAGQPQHF.

This chain joins TRBV12-3 or TRBV12-4 and TRBJ1-4. The CDR3 contains 13 residues. This chain's CDR3 is CASSPKAGEKLFF.

The genes are TRBV20-1 and TRBJ2-7; TCRdb designates TRBD1, a call that cannot be tested without DNA. The CDR3 runs 12 residues. The germline V gene has CDR1 DFQATT and CDR2 SNEGSKA (reference sequence). This CDR3 is CSARDYRDWQYF.

The rearrangement links TRBV2 to TRBJ1-2; the D gene TCRdb calls, TRBD1, cannot be checked with no DNA. This CDR3 contains 14 residues. Germline CDR1 is SNHLY and CDR2 is FYNNEI. The CDR3 protein is CASSDITGTYGYTF.

The rearrangement uses TRBV19 and TRBJ2-7; TCRdb indicates TRBD1, and absent DNA this call remains unverified. Germline CDR1 and CDR2: LNHDA and SQIVND (reference sequence). The CDR3 has 16 residues. CDR3 sequence: CASSSGPGTDPYEQYF.

The chain is built from TRBV7-9 and TRBJ1-2. Germline V gene data show CDR1 as SEHNR and CDR2 as FQNEAQ (reference sequence). This CDR3 comprises 13 residues. The CDR3 reads CASSLGQVYGYTF.

The V call is TRBV7-9, the J call TRBJ2-7; as DNA is missing, the TRBD1 call by TCRdb cannot be tested. CDR3 length: 15 amino acids. Per germline, CDR1 SEHNR and CDR2 FQNEAQ (reference sequence). The CDR3: CASSTGKEGSYEQYF.

The chain links TRBV7-2 to TRBJ1-6; checking the TCRdb D call of TRBD1 is not possible without DNA. There are 15 residues in the CDR3. Germline values: CDR1 SGHTA, CDR2 FQGNSA. The CDR3 is CASSLDSGARSPLHF.

V and J are TRBV7-8 and TRBJ2-3; TCRdb's D call of TRBD1 is untestable without DNA. The CDR3 runs to 14 residues. Germline CDR1 and CDR2: SGHVS and FQNEAQ. The chain's CDR3 is CASSLGGESDTQYF.

This chain joins TRBV4-1 and TRBJ1-5; TCRdb picks TRBD1, but there is no DNA to check that call. The V gene's germline CDR1 is MGHRA and CDR2 YSYEKL. There are 16 residues in the CDR3. The chain's CDR3 is CASSQFTGAGNQPQHF.

The chain is built from TRBV24-1 and TRBJ2-3; TCRdb gives TRBD1 as the D gene, but with no DNA this cannot be confirmed. Germline lookup yields CDR1 KGHDR and CDR2 SFDVKD. The CDR3 runs to 18 residues. The CDR3 protein is CATSDASTGLVRTDTQYF.

The rearrangement uses TRBV7-2 and TRBJ2-5. Germline V gene data show CDR1 as SGHTA and CDR2 as FQGNSA. This CDR3 is 14 amino acids long. This CDR3 reads CASSLVSTGETQYF.

The V and J genes are TRBV15 and TRBJ2-3; TCRdb's D call of TRBD1 is untestable without DNA. Germline assignment: CDR1 LNHNV and CDR2 YYDKDF (reference sequence). This CDR3 has 13 amino acids. This CDR3 is CATSRGQGDTQYF.

This CDR3 is CASSPRSNYGYTF. V usage is TRBV27 and J usage is TRBJ1-2. The CDR3 extends over 13 amino acids. Germline CDR1 reads MNHEY; CDR2 reads SMNVEV (reference sequence).

The chain is built from TRBV18 and TRBJ1-2; TCRdb's assignment of TRBD1 cannot be checked, as there is no DNA. Germline V CDR1 and CDR2: KGHSH, LQKENI. The CDR3 sequence is 14 residues long. The CDR3 loop reads CASSQGQSNYGYTF.

The chain links TRBV19 to TRBJ1-2; the D gene TCRdb calls, TRBD1, cannot be checked with no DNA. Germline V CDR1 and CDR2: LNHDA, SQIVND (reference sequence). This CDR3 is 15 amino acids long. CDR3 amino acids: CASSSPAPGVYGYTF.

The rearrangement uses TRBV2 and TRBJ1-2. Looked up from germline, CDR1 is SNHLY and CDR2 is FYNNEI. This CDR3 contains 15 residues. CDR3 in amino acids: CASSSDGGSNYGYTF.

This chain connects TRBV7-2 to TRBJ2-7; lacking DNA, the TRBD1 call made by TCRdb goes unchecked. CDR3 length: 16 residues. Germline V gene lookup returns CDR1 SGHTA and CDR2 FQGNSA. The CDR3 loop reads CASSPRPLPLSYEQYF. Combining the CDR3 with reference TRBV7-2 and TRBJ2-7 gives the whole variable domain GAGVSQSPSNKVTEKGKDVELRCDPISGHTALYWYRQSLGQGLEFLIYFQGNSAPDKSGLPSDRFSAERTGGSVSTLTIQRTQQEDSAVYLCASSPRPLPLSYEQYFGPGTRLTVT.